Presented here are 10 T cell receptor beta chains from one specimen sequenced in a study of blood T cell repertoires in COVID-19. The table came from immunoSEQ multiplex PCR; TCRdb's copy has only in-frame clones and leaves some out. The sample consists of fewer than 300,000 clones, over 75% of them appearing once. Material: PBMCs or T cells enriched from blood (not recorded which). The receptor set was obtained from a woman in her thirties who had recovered from COVID-19.

This rearrangement joins TRBV5-8 to TRBJ1-4; D might be TRBD1 (6 bases). The germline V gene encodes CDR1 SGHTS and CDR2 YDEGEE. The length of the CDR3 is 15 residues. Trimming shortened V by 3 bases and J by 6 bases, and 15 bases separated the two germline ends. Here the CDR3 DNA reads TGTGCCAGCAGCTCCAGGGGATATGGAGATGAAAAACTGTTTTTT. Protein product: CASSSRGYGDEKLFF.

The chain has TRBV14 and TRBJ1-2; D remains ambiguous. Trimming pared 1 base from V and 5 bases from J, leaving 14 bases between. CDR1 and CDR2 (germline): SGHDN, FVKESK. This CDR3 spans 15 amino acids. CDR3 loop: CASSQVPGSGYGYTF. In nucleotides, the CDR3 is TGTGCCAGCAGCCAAGTGCCGGGGTCGGGGTATGGCTACACCTTC. Together with reference TRBV14 and TRBJ1-2, the CDR3 gives the full variable domain: EAGVTQFPSHSVIEKGQTVTLRCDPISGHDNLYWYRRVMGKEIKFLLHFVKESKQDESGMPNNRFLAERTGGTYSTLKVQPAELEDSGVYFCASSQVPGSGYGYTFGSGTRLTVV.

The rearrangement links TRBV25-1 to TRBJ1-2, with D hard to call. The V gene's germline CDR1 is MGHDK and CDR2 SYGVNS. With 1 base removed from V and 4 bases from J, the gap between germline ends came to 10 bases. This CDR3 is built from 14 residues. As DNA, the CDR3 is TGTGCCAGCAGTGAATTTCGACAACCCTATGGCTACACCTTC. Protein: CASSEFRQPYGYTF.

This chain joins TRBV19 and TRBJ2-5; D is possibly TRBD2 (5 bases). The CDR3 consists of 13 residues. With 4 bases removed from V and 3 bases from J, the gap between germline ends came to 9 bases. CDR1 is LNHDA, CDR2 SQIVND, per germline (reference sequence). CDR3 residues: CASSTGLKETQYF. The CDR3 nucleotides read TGTGCCAGTAGTACCGGACTTAAAGAGACCCAGTACTTC.

The chain recombines TRBV5-1 with TRBJ2-2; 7 positions match TRBD1. This CDR3 contains 16 residues. With 4 bases clipped from V and 0 bases from J, the junction kept 6 bases outside the gene matches. Germline assignment: CDR1 SGHRS and CDR2 YFSETQ. The CDR3 DNA follows: TGCGCCAGCAGCCCTCGACAGGGCCCGAACACCGGGGAGCTGTTTTTT. Its protein is CASSPRQGPNTGELFF. The full variable domain, in which reference TRBV5-1 and TRBJ2-2 provide the parts outside the CDR3, is KAGVTQTPRYLIKTRGQQVTLSCSPISGHRSVSWYQQTPGQGLQFLFEYFSETQRNKGNFPGRFSGRQFSNSRSEMNVSTLELGDSALYLCASSPRQGPNTGELFFGEGSRLTVL.

V and J are TRBV10-3 and TRBJ1-1, with D possibly being TRBD1 (5 bases). Germline assignment: CDR1 ENHRY and CDR2 SYGVKD. Deletions cut 4 bases from V and 7 bases from J, with 7 bases between. There are 11 residues in the CDR3. In DNA, the CDR3 is TGTGCCATCAGTGTCGACAGTGAAGCTTTCTTT. Its translation is CAISVDSEAFF.

The rearrangement links TRBV5-1 to TRBJ2-3; 7 bases are a match to TRBD1. The CDR3 runs to 16 residues. V was clipped by 3 bases and J by 5 bases; unmatched bases: 12. In germline, CDR1 is SGHRS, CDR2 YFSETQ. The CDR3 DNA is TGCGCCAGCAGCTCGTGGGACAGAGATTCGGTAGATACGCAGTATTTT. It specifies CASSSWDRDSVDTQYF. The whole variable domain, remainder taken from reference TRBV5-1 and TRBJ2-3, is KAGVTQTPRYLIKTRGQQVTLSCSPISGHRSVSWYQQTPGQGLQFLFEYFSETQRNKGNFPGRFSGRQFSNSRSEMNVSTLELGDSALYLCASSSWDRDSVDTQYFGPGTRLTVL.

The V call is TRBV15, the J call TRBJ2-6, with 9 bases aligning to TRBD1. CDR3 length: 22 residues. J gave up 3 bases and V 1 base, and 19 bases lay outside the gene matches. CDR1 LNHNV and CDR2 YYDKDF come from the germline V gene (reference sequence). CDR3 DNA sequence: TGTGCCACCAGCAGAGTACCTCTCGGGGACAGGGTGCGTGTCTTTGGGGCCAACGTCCTGACTTTC. Encoded protein: CATSRVPLGDRVRVFGANVLTF.

This sequence joins TRBV9 and TRBJ2-7; D might be TRBD1 (6 bases). The CDR3 is made up of 13 amino acids. In germline, CDR1 is SGDLS, CDR2 YYNGEE. The V end lost 3 bases, the J end lost 5 bases, and 12 bases lay between the germline ends. CDR3 in amino acids: CASSGQGTHEQYF. The DNA of the CDR3 is TGTGCCAGCAGCGGGCAGGGGACCCACGAGCAGTACTTC.

The genes are TRBV28 and TRBJ2-7; D perhaps matches TRBD2 (7 bases). Germline V gene lookup returns CDR1 MDHEN and CDR2 SYDVKM. V lost 3 bases and J lost 5, with 17 bases in between. This CDR3 has 15 residues. The CDR3 coding sequence is TGTGCCAGCAGTTTTTTAGGGGGGGGCCCCCACGAGCAGTACTTC. It encodes CASSFLGGGPHEQYF.